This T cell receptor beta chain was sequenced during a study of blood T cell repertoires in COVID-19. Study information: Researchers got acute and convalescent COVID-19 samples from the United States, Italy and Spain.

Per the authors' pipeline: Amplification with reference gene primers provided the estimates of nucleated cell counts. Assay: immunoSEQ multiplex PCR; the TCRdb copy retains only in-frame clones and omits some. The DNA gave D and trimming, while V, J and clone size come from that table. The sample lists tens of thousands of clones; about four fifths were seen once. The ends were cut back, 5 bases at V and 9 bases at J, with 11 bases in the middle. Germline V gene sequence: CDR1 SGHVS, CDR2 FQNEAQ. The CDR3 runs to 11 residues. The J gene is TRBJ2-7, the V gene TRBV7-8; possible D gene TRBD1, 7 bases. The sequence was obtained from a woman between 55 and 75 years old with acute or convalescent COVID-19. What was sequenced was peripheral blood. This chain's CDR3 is CASSPQGGQYF. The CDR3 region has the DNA TGTGCCAGCAGCCCGCAGGGGGGGCAGTACTTC. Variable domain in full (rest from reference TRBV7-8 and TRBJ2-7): GAGVSQSPRYKVAKRGQDVALRCDPISGHVSLFWYQQALGQGPEFLTYFQNEAQLDKSGLPSDRFFAERPEGSVSTLKIQRTQQEDSAVYLCASSPQGGQYFGPGTRLTVT.